This T cell receptor beta chain stems from a study of blood T cell repertoires in COVID-19 (dated by TCRdb to the early 2020s). Study-wide context: Collaborator samples came from the United States, Italy and Spain and covered acute and convalescent phases of COVID-19. The prospective study material was composed of cDNA or gDNA derived from T cells, B-cell-depleted T cells, or PBMCs. A freely available public database, intended as a resource for researchers studying the immune response to SARS-CoV-2, is where the repertoires were released. A de-identified subject ID, COVID-19 status, age in years and sex were almost always included in the sample metadata. Where available, HLA class I and class II types were obtained from metadata supplied by the sample provider rather than from assay-based typing. Samples came from the ongoing ImmuneRACE study (first 160 participants) plus 1,254 subjects from 6 global collaborators. Deeply sampled blood TCRbeta repertoires from subjects exposed to, actively infected with, or recovered from COVID-19 were included in the dataset. Paper-wide results and their limitations: The amount of clinical and demographic metadata varied by source and participant and was provided uncurated.

The collaborating institutions used their own protocols to collect whole blood in K2EDTA tubes. For TCRbeta analysis, collaborators shipped samples in one of three forms: frozen whole blood, isolated PBMCs, or DNA extracted from either of those sample types. The immunoSEQ Assay, a bias-controlled multiplex PCR, was used to amplify TCRbeta CDR3 regions from genomic DNA. The original pipeline was this. The number of nucleated cells in each sample was estimated from the amplification of reference gene primers within the assay. To quantify the absolute abundance of each unique TCRbeta CDR3 rearrangement, sequence reads were collapsed and filtered. For each sample, productive Simpson clonality was calculated as the square root of Simpson's diversity index across productive rearrangements. Held by TCRdb, this immuneACCESS table contains in-frame sequences only and omits some clones. Under half of the omission traces to an unresolved V gene where checked; the cause of the rest is unknown. The V and J calls and clone size come from that table; D and trimming were worked out from the DNA. The sample table lists 40,000 or so clones, 89% of them with a count of one. Jointly, the top ten make up about 0.4% of the sample.

Concerning this clone: The antigen this receptor binds is unknown. Qualities for individual bases were not recorded, and no much larger clone is one base off.

V loses 4 bases at its end and J loses 0 bases; junction bases beyond the gene matches: 4. CDR1 LGHNA and CDR2 YNFKEQ were looked up in the germline V gene. Counted from cysteine to phenylalanine, this CDR3 has 17 amino acids. The entry retains the CDR3 DNA only, 51 bases that are in frame from base 1. The receptor was derived from a human donor in a cohort sampled during active COVID-19. Sequencing was carried out using peripheral blood. Recombination linked TRBV4-2 to TRBJ2-6; a stretch of 9 junction bases matches TRBD1. The CDR3 corresponds to CASSLGTGNSGANVLTF. Read as DNA, the sequence is TGTGCCAGCAGCCTAGGGACAGGGAACTCTGGGGCCAACGTCCTGACTTTC.